This paragraph covers one T cell receptor (beta chain) sequence. The J segment lost 2 bases and the V segment lost 4 bases, leaving 8 bases of the junction unmatched. This CDR3 region has 16 residues. The germline V gene encodes CDR1 MGHRA and CDR2 YSYEKL. Data came from immunoSEQ multiplex PCR; TCRdb stores just in-frame clones and leaves some out. The sample lists 2,500,000 or so clones; approximately 92% were seen once. This specimen comes from a study of shared clonotypes between healthy human individuals. This clonotype was obtained from a man aged 18 to 35 in good health. The sequencing input was naive CD4+ T cells sorted from blood. Documented subset: CD45RA+ positively selected. The chain links TRBV4-1 to TRBJ2-3; TRBD2 agrees at 8 bases. CDR3 region: CASSPRAAGDTDTQYF. The DNA for the CDR3 is TGCGCCAGCAGCCCCCGGGCAGCGGGAGACACAGATACGCAGTATTTT.